These T cell receptor beta chains were read from a single sample in a study of T-cell memory formation after mild COVID-19. TCRdb analysed the 5' RACE reads with MiXCR anew, one entry per CDR3 protein. The table has 540,000 or so distinct CDR3 sequences, roughly 20% seen once. Sequencing was done on a sample of PBMCs or a T cell subset sorted from them (not recorded which). Receptors originate from an adult woman who had mild COVID-19 (a few samples of this study predate the infection). Cell type and time point are not known. CDR3s leave out the opening cysteine and the closing phenylalanine or tryptophan.

j_gene	v_gene	CDR3aa
TRBJ2-2	TRBV18	ASSVTETANTGELF
TRBJ2-7	TRBV29-1	SVEDLGPGEQY
TRBJ2-5	TRBV29-1	SVAGQGIQETQY
TRBJ1-1	TRBV18	ASSTPRGNTEAF
TRBJ2-7	TRBV18	ASSQTGIYEQY
TRBJ2-1	TRBV5-1	ASSLAGSQLDEQF
TRBJ2-1	TRBV10-3	AISETASGGGNEQF
TRBJ2-5	TRBV29-1	STGQGQETQY
TRBJ1-2	TRBV29-1	SVSGQGVYGYT
TRBJ2-1	TRBV7-2	ASSLRGPRL
TRBJ1-2	TRBV7-3	ASSLGTNGYT
TRBJ2-5	TRBV15	ATSRELAGFQETQY
TRBJ2-1	TRBV27	ASSLGGALYNEQF
TRBJ2-7	TRBV7-8	ASSTRDRVYEQY
TRBJ2-7	TRBV12-3/TRBV12-4	ASSSTGATIREQY
TRBJ2-1	TRBV20-1	SARTSGYNEQF